The source of this TCR beta chain is a study of radiotherapy plus CTLA-4 blockade in lung cancer. The wider study: Of the patients, about 17% showed objective responses and 31% attained disease control.

Study-level findings and limits: TCR clones from tumors expanded in blood after radiotherapy plus ipilimumab.

As for this clone: Its antigen is not known.

Germline assignment: CDR1 SGHVS and CDR2 FNYEAQ. The CDR3 is 14 amino acids. The trim removed 3 bases at V and 3 bases at J, leaving 4 bases unmatched. Here immunoSEQ multiplex PCR was the method, and the copy in TCRdb shows in-frame clones only, minus some. The data hold 51,000 or so clones, with more than 70% observed a single time. The study treated chemo-refractory metastatic non-small-cell lung cancer patients with focal radiation plus ipilimumab CTLA-4 blockade. This chain joins TRBV7-6 and TRBJ2-5, with 7 bases that match TRBD2. The sequenced sample was peripheral blood, obtained from a patient treated with radiotherapy plus ipilimumab. The clonotype originates from a human donor with non-small cell lung cancer who had stable disease on radiotherapy plus ipilimumab. As DNA, the CDR3 is TGTGCCAGCAGCTTTCTAGCGGACAAAGAGACCCAGTACTTC. It translates to CASSFLADKETQYF.